This T cell receptor (beta chain) is from a study of blood T cell repertoires in COVID-19. CDR1 is SGHAT, CDR2 FQNNGV, per germline. J was trimmed by 5 bases and V by 1 base; bases with no gene match: 6. The CDR3 covers 16 residues. Profiling relied on immunoSEQ multiplex PCR, and the TCRdb table lists in-frame clones only, not all of them. The sample contains about 360,000 clones, roughly 86% of which appear only once. The rearrangement joins TRBV11-2 to TRBJ1-5, with TRBD1 identical over 9 bases. The source of this sequence is a human donor in a cohort sampled during active COVID-19. Sequences were obtained from peripheral blood. The CDR3 loop reads CASSLAGTGSHQPQHF. CDR3 nucleotide sequence: TGTGCCAGCAGCTTAGCTGGGACAGGGTCACATCAGCCCCAGCATTTT.